Listed below are T cell receptor beta chains from one sample, sequenced in a study of T cell clones after liver transplantation. Using immunoSEQ multiplex PCR, the repertoire was profiled, and TCRdb retains in-frame clones only, with some absent. Among about 120,000 clones listed, roughly nine tenths were seen once. This specimen was CD4+ T cells from blood, taken 12 months after liver transplant. Receptors originate from a human patient who received a liver transplant. Some T cells may be graft donor cells. The CDR3 runs from the conserved cysteine through the conserved F or W. D genes are given only for firm matches. A clone size is listed for some rows: how often the clone was seen (once, few, many), or a class if it is expanded.

clone size,CDR3 length,V gene,D gene,J gene,CDR3 DNA,CDR3 protein
NA,16,TRBV5-1,TRBD2,TRBJ2-1,TGCGCCAGCAGCTTGGTTAGCGGGGCTAGCTACAATGAGCAGTTCTTC,CASSLVSGASYNEQFF
NA,14,TRBV7-8,NA,TRBJ2-7,TGTGCCAGCAGCTTATTGTGGGAAGCCTACGAGCAGTACTTC,CASSLLWEAYEQYF
NA,14,TRBV5-1,NA,TRBJ1-1,TGCGCCAGCAGTGATCATAGCTTCAACACTGAAGCTTTCTTT,CASSDHSFNTEAFF
NA,13,TRBV28,NA,TRBJ1-1,TGTGCCAGCGTACAGGGTAGAAACACTGAAGCTTTCTTT,CASVQGRNTEAFF
NA,13,TRBV6-5,NA,TRBJ2-3,TGTGCCAGCGTCAAAACAGGCGCAGATACGCAGTATTTT,CASVKTGADTQYF
NA,15,TRBV18,NA,TRBJ1-1,TGTGCCAGCTCACTAAACGGAGGCGCAGACACTGAAGCTTTCTTT,CASSLNGGADTEAFF
NA,14,TRBV19,TRBD1,TRBJ1-2,TGTGCCAGTCTCCGACAGGGGGCGAGCTATGGCTACACCTTC,CASLRQGASYGYTF
NA,15,TRBV7-2,NA,TRBJ2-1,TGTGCCAGCAGCTTAGTAGCGCGCTCCTACAATGAGCAGTTCTTC,CASSLVARSYNEQFF
NA,11,TRBV30,NA,TRBJ1-1,TGTGCCTGGAGGGCTAGGGACGTCGCTTTCTTT,CAWRARDVAFF
NA,16,TRBV30,TRBD1,TRBJ2-7,TGTGCCTGGAGTCCCTTAGGGGGACAGGGTGTCTACGAGCAGTACTTC,CAWSPLGGQGVYEQYF
NA,13,TRBV19,NA,TRBJ1-1,TGTGCCAGTTCGGTAAAGCTGAACACTGAAGCTTTCTTT,CASSVKLNTEAFF
NA,15,TRBV9,NA,TRBJ2-5,TGTGCCAGCAGCGTAGCTACTGGAGTTCAAGAGACCCAGTACTTC,CASSVATGVQETQYF
NA,15,TRBV5-1,NA,TRBJ2-7,TGCGCCAGCAGCCCACCCGAGGGGGAGATATCCGAGCAGTACTTC,CASSPPEGEISEQYF
NA,14,TRBV7-2,TRBD1,TRBJ1-1,TGTGCCAGCAGCTTCATACAGGGGGGAACTGAAGCTTTCTTT,CASSFIQGGTEAFF
NA,15,TRBV10-2,TRBD1,TRBJ2-2,TGCGCCAGCAGGGGAATGACAGGGTTGTCCGGGGAGCTGTTTTTT,CASRGMTGLSGELFF
NA,16,TRBV6-6,TRBD2,TRBJ2-1,TGTGCCAGCAGTTACGGGCTAGCGGGAGGGAGCGGTGAGCAGTTCTTC,CASSYGLAGGSGEQFF
NA,14,TRBV2,TRBD1,TRBJ2-3,TGTGCCAGCAGCCGGGACAGGCTCACAGATACGCAGTATTTT,CASSRDRLTDTQYF
NA,14,TRBV5-1,NA,TRBJ1-2,TGCGCCAGCAGCTTGGCTTTGGGAATACGAGGCTACACCTTC,CASSLALGIRGYTF
NA,11,TRBV29-1,NA,TRBJ1-3,TGCAGCGTTCAAGGAGGAAACACCATATATTTT,CSVQGGNTIYF
NA,16,TRBV12-2,NA,TRBJ2-7,TGTGCAAGTCGCTTACCTATTCCGGGACAGGAGGGCGAGCAGTACTTC,CASRLPIPGQEGEQYF
NA,18,TRBV7-2,NA,TRBJ1-3,TGTGCCAGCAGCTTAGAGTCCGGCAGGGCCAGCTCTGGAAACACCATATATTTT,CASSLESGRASSGNTIYF
NA,16,TRBV28,TRBD1,TRBJ1-1,TGTGCCAGCAGTTCCCCGGGACAGGGGGCTAAAGTGGGGGCTTTCTTT,CASSSPGQGAKVGAFF
NA,15,TRBV10-3,TRBD1,TRBJ2-7,TGTGCCATCAGTGAGTCGGGGCAGGGGGCTTACGAGCAGTACTTC,CAISESGQGAYEQYF
NA,20,TRBV4-1,NA,TRBJ2-7,TGCGCCAGCAGCCAAGATCACTCCTCAGGGCTAGGTAGATCCGCCTACGAGCAGTACTTC,CASSQDHSSGLGRSAYEQYF
NA,15,TRBV15,NA,TRBJ2-1,TGTGCCACCAGCAGAGATCGAGGGAGCTACAATGAGCAGTTCTTC,CATSRDRGSYNEQFF
once,17,TRBV30,TRBD2,TRBJ2-1,TGTGCCTGGAGTGTACTCCTAGCGGGCGTCTCCTACAATGAGCAGTTCTTC,CAWSVLLAGVSYNEQFF
NA,15,TRBV5-4,NA,TRBJ1-4,TGTGCCAGCAGCCCCGGGGGATCCCTGAATGAAAAACTGTTTTTT,CASSPGGSLNEKLFF
NA,12,TRBV7-9,NA,TRBJ1-1,TGTGCCAGCAGCTTGCGGGAAGCTGAAGCTTTCTTT,CASSLREAEAFF